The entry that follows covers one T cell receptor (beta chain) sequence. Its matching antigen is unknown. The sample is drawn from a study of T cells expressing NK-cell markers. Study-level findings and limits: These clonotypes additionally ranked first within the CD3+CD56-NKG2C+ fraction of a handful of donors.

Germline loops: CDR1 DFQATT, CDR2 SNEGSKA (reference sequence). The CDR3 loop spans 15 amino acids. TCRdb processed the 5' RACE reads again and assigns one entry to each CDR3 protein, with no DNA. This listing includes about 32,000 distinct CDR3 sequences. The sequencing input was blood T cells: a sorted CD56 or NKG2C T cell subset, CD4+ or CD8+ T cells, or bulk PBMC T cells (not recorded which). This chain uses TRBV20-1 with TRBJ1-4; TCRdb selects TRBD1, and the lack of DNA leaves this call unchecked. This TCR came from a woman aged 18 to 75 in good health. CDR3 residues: CSARGSGRNYEKLFF.